These T cell receptor beta chains were read from a single sample in a study of blood T cell repertoires in COVID-19. Repertoires were generated with immunoSEQ multiplex PCR, while TCRdb's copy carries only in-frame clones and drops some. Of 350,000 or so clones in the sample, roughly 88% were seen once. Sequencing was carried out using peripheral blood. The receptors shown here come from a woman aged 25 to 39 with COVID-19, enrolled during active disease. Each CDR3 is given without its conserved first and last residue.

V	J	CDR3
TRBV7-2	TRBJ1-5	ASSPQTGGLQPQH
TRBV6-5	TRBJ2-5	ASSYVRGGRETQY
TRBV4-1	TRBJ2-5	ASSQGQLGGKETQY
TRBV6-5	TRBJ1-2	ASSRDRNYGYT
TRBV5-1	TRBJ2-5	ASSLTLRGGQETQY
TRBV7-9	TRBJ1-2	ASSLRGRDGYT
TRBV20-1	TRBJ2-5	SASSLAGGIGVGTQY
TRBV28	TRBJ1-6	ASSLYRGNSPLH
TRBV19	TRBJ1-2	ASQTDNSRYT
TRBV5-1	TRBJ2-1	ASSFSENEQF
TRBV4-1	TRBJ2-7	ASSQVGHPYEQY